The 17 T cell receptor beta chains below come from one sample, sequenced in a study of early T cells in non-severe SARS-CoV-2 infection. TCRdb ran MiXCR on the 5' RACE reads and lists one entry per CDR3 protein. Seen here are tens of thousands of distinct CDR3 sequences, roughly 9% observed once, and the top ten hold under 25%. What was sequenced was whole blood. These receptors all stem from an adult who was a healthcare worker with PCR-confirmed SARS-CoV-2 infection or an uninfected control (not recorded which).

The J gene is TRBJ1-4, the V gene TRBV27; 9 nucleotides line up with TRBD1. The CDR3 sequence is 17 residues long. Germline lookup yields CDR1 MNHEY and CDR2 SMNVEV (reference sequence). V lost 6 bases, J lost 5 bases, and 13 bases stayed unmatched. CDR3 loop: CASSNRGRVQGNEKLFF. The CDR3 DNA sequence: TGTGCCAGCAGCAACAGGGGGCGAGTTCAGGGGAATGAAAAACTGTTTTTT.

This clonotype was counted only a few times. The CDR3 spells CASRGQGKSYEQYF. CDR3 in DNA: TGTGCCAGCAGGGGACAGGGGAAGTCCTACGAGCAGTACTTC. This chain joins TRBV12-3 or TRBV12-4 and TRBJ2-7, with 10 bases aligning to TRBD1. V shed 6 bases and J 1 base; nucleotides not matched to a gene: 3. The CDR3 length is 14 residues.

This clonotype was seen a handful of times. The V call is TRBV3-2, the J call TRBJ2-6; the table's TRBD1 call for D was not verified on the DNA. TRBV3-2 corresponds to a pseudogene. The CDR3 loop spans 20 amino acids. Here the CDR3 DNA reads TGTGCCAGCAGCCATACTTCTCCCGGGACAGGGAGCTCTGGGGCCAACGTCCTGACTTTC. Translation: CASSHTSPGTGSSGANVLTF.

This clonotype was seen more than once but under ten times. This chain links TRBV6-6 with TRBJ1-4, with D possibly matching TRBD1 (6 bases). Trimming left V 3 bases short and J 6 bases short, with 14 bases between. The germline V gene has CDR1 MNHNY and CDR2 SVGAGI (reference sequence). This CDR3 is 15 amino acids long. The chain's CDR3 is CASSYLPGADEKLFF. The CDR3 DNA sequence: TGTGCCAGCAGTTATCTCCCGGGGGCAGATGAAAAACTGTTTTTT.

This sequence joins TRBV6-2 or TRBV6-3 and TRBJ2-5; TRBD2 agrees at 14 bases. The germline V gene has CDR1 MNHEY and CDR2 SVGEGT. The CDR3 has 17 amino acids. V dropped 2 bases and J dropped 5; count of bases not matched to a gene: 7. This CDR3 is CASSYHRTSGGIETQYF. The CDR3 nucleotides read TGTGCCAGCAGTTACCATCGGACTAGCGGGGGGATCGAGACCCAGTACTTC.

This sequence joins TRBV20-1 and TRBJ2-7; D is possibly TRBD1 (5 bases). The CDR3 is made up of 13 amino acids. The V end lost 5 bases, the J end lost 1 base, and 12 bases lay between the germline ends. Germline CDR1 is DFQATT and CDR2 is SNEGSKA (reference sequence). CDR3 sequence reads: CSARTLPSYEQYF. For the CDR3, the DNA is TGCAGTGCTCGGACACTACCTTCCTACGAGCAGTACTTC.

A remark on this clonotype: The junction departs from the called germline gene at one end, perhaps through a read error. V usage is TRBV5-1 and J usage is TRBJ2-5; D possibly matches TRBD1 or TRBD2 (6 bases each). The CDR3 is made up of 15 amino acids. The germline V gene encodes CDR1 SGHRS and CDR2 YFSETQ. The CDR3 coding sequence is TGCGCCAGCAGCTTGGTTGCAGGGGAGGTGGAGACCAAGTACTTC. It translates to CASSLVAGEVETKYF.

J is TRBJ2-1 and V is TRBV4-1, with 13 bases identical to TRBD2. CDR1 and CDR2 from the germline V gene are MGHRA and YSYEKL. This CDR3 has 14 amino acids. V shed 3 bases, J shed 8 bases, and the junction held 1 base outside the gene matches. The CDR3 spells CASSQTSGGYEQFF. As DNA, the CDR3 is TGCGCCAGCAGCCAGACTAGCGGGGGGTATGAGCAGTTCTTC.

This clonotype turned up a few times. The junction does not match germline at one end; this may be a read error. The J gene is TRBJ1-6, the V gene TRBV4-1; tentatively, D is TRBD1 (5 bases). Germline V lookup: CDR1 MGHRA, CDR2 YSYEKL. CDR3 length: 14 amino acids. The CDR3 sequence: CARSQVGREGTLHF. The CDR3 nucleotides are TGCGCCAGGAGCCAAGTGGGACGGGAAGGCACCCTCCACTTT.

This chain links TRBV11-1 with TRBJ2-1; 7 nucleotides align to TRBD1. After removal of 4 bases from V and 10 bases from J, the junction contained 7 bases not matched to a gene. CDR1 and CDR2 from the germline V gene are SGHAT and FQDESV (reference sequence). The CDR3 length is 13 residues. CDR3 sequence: CASSSPDREEQFF. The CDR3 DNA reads TGTGCCAGCAGCTCGCCCGACAGGGAGGAGCAGTTCTTC.

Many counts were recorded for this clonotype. The CDR3 region is CSAGGRDNEKLFF. CDR3 coding DNA: TGCAGTGCTGGAGGCAGGGACAATGAAAAACTGTTTTTT. The chain employs TRBV20-1 and TRBJ1-4; D may be TRBD1 (5 bases). Germline CDR1 and CDR2: DFQATT and SNEGSKA (reference sequence). CDR3 size: 13 residues. Trimming took off 5 bases at V and 5 bases at J, with 12 bases between the two ends.

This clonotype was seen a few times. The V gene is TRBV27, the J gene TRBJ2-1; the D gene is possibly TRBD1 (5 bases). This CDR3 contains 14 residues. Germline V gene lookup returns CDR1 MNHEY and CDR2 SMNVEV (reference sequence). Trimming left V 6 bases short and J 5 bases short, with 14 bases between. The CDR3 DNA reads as TGTGCCAGCAGCCTTATAGGGGTCCACAATGAGCAGTTCTTC. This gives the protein CASSLIGVHNEQFF.

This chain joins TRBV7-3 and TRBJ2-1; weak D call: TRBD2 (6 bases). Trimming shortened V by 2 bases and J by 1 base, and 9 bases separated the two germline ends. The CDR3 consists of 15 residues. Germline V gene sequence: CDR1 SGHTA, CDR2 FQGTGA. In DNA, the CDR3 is TGTGCCAGCAGCTTAGGTCGGGGGTCCTACAATGAGCAGTTCTTC. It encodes CASSLGRGSYNEQFF.

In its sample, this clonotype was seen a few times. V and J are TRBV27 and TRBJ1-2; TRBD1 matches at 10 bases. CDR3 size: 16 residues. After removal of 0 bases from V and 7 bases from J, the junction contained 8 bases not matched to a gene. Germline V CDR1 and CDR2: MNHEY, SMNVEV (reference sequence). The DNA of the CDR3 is TGTGCCAGCAGTTTATCCCCACGGACAGGGGGTACTGGCTACACCTTC. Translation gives CASSLSPRTGGTGYTF.

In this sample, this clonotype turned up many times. CDR3 coding DNA: TGTGCCAGCAGCCCGGACATCGGTCAGCCCCAGCATTTT. It yields the protein CASSPDIGQPQHF. The chain couples TRBV7-6 to TRBJ1-5, with D tentatively TRBD1 (5 bases). CDR3 length: 13 amino acids. CDR1 is SGHVS and CDR2 is FNYEAQ in the germline V gene. Trimming took off 5 bases at V and 6 bases at J, with 11 bases between the two ends.

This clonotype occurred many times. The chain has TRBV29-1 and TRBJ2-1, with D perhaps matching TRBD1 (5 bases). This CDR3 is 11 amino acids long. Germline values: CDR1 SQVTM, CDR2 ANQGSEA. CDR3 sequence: CSWGTNNEQFF. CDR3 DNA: TGCAGTTGGGGCACTAACAATGAGCAGTTCTTC.

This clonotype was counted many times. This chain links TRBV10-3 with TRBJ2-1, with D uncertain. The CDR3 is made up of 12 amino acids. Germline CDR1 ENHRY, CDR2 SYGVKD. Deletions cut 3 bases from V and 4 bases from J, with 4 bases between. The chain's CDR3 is CAISDMYNEQFF. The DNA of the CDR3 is TGTGCCATCAGTGATATGTACAATGAGCAGTTCTTC.